This T cell receptor beta chain was documented in a study of tumor-infiltrating lymphocytes in primary liver carcinoma. Looking at the study overall: Tumors, staged T1-T3 N0M0, spanned roughly 4.2 to 11 cm. Samples had roughly 3.5 to 7.5 million productive TCRbeta reads, comparable between tissue types.

V dropped 3 bases and J dropped 4 bases, with 9 bases sitting between them. This CDR3 contains 13 residues. Per germline, CDR1 LGHNA and CDR2 YSLEER. Blood RNA came from unsorted whole blood; germline DNA was also extracted. None of the patients had received treatment, and all had chronic HBV infection. A constant-region primer primed TCR beta cDNA synthesis from 500 ng of total RNA. Library construction for TCR beta comprised three nested multiplex PCR rounds performed with slightly modified ARM-PCR. It was with TRBV1-TRBV30 forward primers and a C-beta reverse primer that the first two PCR rounds were run, at roughly 10 cycles each. TCRdb recomputed calls from the multiplex PCR reads with MiXCR, one row per CDR3 protein. Here the sample spans fewer than 350,000 distinct CDR3 sequences, 65% being singletons.

This TCR was recovered from a man aged 40-49 years with primary liver carcinoma and hepatitis B virus infection. V is TRBV4-3 and J is TRBJ2-5; D remains unclear. Sample: peripheral blood. CDR3 DNA sequence: TGCGCCAGCAGCCAGGCCTTCGGAGAGACCCAGTACTTC. Protein: CASSQAFGETQYF.